This T cell receptor beta chain is drawn from a study of blood T cell repertoires in COVID-19. This CDR3 region has 16 residues. Germline loops: CDR1 LGHNA, CDR2 YNFKEQ. V gave up 0 bases and J gave up 3 bases, with 14 bases separating them. Clones were sequenced by immunoSEQ multiplex PCR, and TCRdb holds only the in-frame ones, with some missing. The sample lists hundreds of thousands of clones, about 94% occurring once. The sample consisted of peripheral blood. The receptor comes from a man between 60 and 75 years old with COVID-19, enrolled during active disease. V gene TRBV4-2 combines with J gene TRBJ1-1; no reliable D call. In DNA form, the CDR3 reads TGTGCCAGCAGCCAAGATTTAAACGGGGTGGACACTGAAGCTTTCTTT. Translated, it gives CASSQDLNGVDTEAFF.